These 21 T cell receptor beta chains came from one sample sequenced in a study of blood T cells in healthy people across ages. Primers used in a second PCR of about 6 to 12 cycles were a sample-barcoded 5' primer and a J-beta primer mix. TCRdb passed the 5' RACE reads through MiXCR, listing each CDR3 protein once. Seen here are roughly 730,000 distinct CDR3 sequences, about 61% observed once, and the top ten hold about a quarter. Sequences were obtained from blood. These receptors originate from a middle-aged man in good health.

This clonotype has more than one count but fewer than ten. The chain recombines TRBV7-3 with TRBJ2-5; TRBD2 is a possible D gene (5 bases). V was cut by 2 bases and J by 0 bases, with 7 bases left in between. The CDR3 has 14 amino acids. CDR1 and CDR2 (germline): SGHTA, FQGTGA. The CDR3 sequence is CASSLDSDQETQYF. The CDR3, as DNA: TGTGCCAGCAGCTTAGATAGCGACCAAGAGACCCAGTACTTC.

The chain employs TRBV5-1 and TRBJ2-5, with TRBD1 identical over 7 bases. The CDR3 has 14 residues. Trimming removed 4 bases from V and 1 base from J; junction bases left unmatched: 4. Germline V CDR1 and CDR2: SGHRS, YFSETQ. CDR3 nucleotide sequence: TGCGCCAGCAGCAAGGGACAGCGCCAAGAGACCCAGTACTTC. Amino acid sequence: CASSKGQRQETQYF.

This clonotype was detected a few times. The rearrangement uses TRBV7-3 and TRBJ1-1, with no clear D. Germline CDR1 is SGHTA and CDR2 is FQGTGA. V was cut by 1 base and J by 3 bases, with 6 bases left in between. CDR3 length: 13 residues. The DNA for the CDR3 is TGTGCCAGCAGCTTAAATTCGGACACTGAAGCTTTCTTT. It yields the protein CASSLNSDTEAFF.

The CDR3, as DNA: TGCAGTGCCAGTGTAATGACGGCATCCTATGGCTACACCTTC. It specifies CSASVMTASYGYTF. The chain recombines TRBV20-1 with TRBJ1-2; D gene uncertain. This CDR3 is 14 amino acids long. V was trimmed by 6 bases and J by 4 bases, leaving 18 bases between them. Germline values: CDR1 DFQATT, CDR2 SNEGSKA (reference sequence).

The chain links TRBV5-1 to TRBJ2-5, with 14 nucleotides matching TRBD2. The CDR3 extends over 14 amino acids. From germline, CDR1 is SGHRS and CDR2 YFSETQ. V shed 7 bases, J shed 11 bases, and the junction held 10 bases outside the gene matches. CDR3 sequence: CASLGTSGSYEQYF. The CDR3, as DNA: TGCGCCAGCCTCGGGACTAGCGGGAGTTATGAGCAGTACTTC.

CDR3 sequence (DNA): TGTGCCAGCAGCTCCTGGACAGGGCAAAATGAAAAACTGTTTTTT. Translated, it gives CASSSWTGQNEKLFF. The gene calls are TRBV7-9 and TRBJ1-4; 8 bases match TRBD1. Losses at the gene ends were 4 bases for V and 5 bases for J; bases not matched to a gene: 6. Germline loops: CDR1 SEHNR, CDR2 FQNEAQ (reference sequence). The CDR3 totals 15 residues.

This clonotype appeared once. The chain is built from TRBV20-1 and TRBJ2-3; D not certain. The CDR3 totals 14 residues. Looked up from germline, CDR1 is DFQATT and CDR2 is SNEGSKA (reference sequence). Between the trimmed V and J ends, which lost 0 bases and 3 bases, there was a span of 10 bases. CDR3 sequence reads: CSARDHTETDTQYF. CDR3 bases: TGCAGTGCTAGAGATCACACAGAAACAGATACGCAGTATTTT.

This clonotype was observed a few times. The chain has TRBV6-2 or TRBV6-3 and TRBJ2-7; weak D call: TRBD2 (6 bases). V was trimmed by 8 bases and J by 0 bases, leaving 14 bases between them. Germline loops: CDR1 MNHEY, CDR2 SVGEGT. This CDR3 spans 14 amino acids. The CDR3: CASLLSSVSYEQYF. The CDR3 bases are TGTGCCAGCCTACTTTCTAGCGTCTCCTACGAGCAGTACTTC.

This clonotype was picked up many times. The chain couples TRBV29-1 to TRBJ2-7; D tentatively reads TRBD1 or TRBD2 (5 bases each). The V gene's germline CDR1 is SQVTM and CDR2 ANQGSEA. This CDR3 spans 13 amino acids. Trimming took 4 bases from V and 3 from J, leaving 13 bases between them. The CDR3 DNA reads TGCAGCGTTGGAAGGGGACGTGGCTACGAGCAGTACTTC. The encoded protein is CSVGRGRGYEQYF.

V gene TRBV28 combines with J gene TRBJ2-7; D gene ambiguous. The CDR3 length is 13 residues. Germline CDR1 MDHEN, CDR2 SYDVKM. V was pared by 5 bases and J by 7 bases, with 15 bases between. The CDR3 nucleotides are TGTGCCAGCAGTCCACCCGGCTTCAATGAGCAGTACTTC. Its translation is CASSPPGFNEQYF. The complete variable domain, with remaining parts taken from reference TRBV28 and TRBJ2-7, reads DVKVTQSSRYLVKRTGEKVFLECVQDMDHENMFWYRQDPGLGLRLIYFSYDVKMKEKGDIPEGYSVSREKKERFSLILESASTNQTSMYLCASSPPGFNEQYFGPGTRLTVT.

The V gene is TRBV25-1, the J gene TRBJ2-1, with 10 nucleotides matching TRBD2. Per germline, CDR1 MGHDK and CDR2 SYGVNS. Trimming at V came to 1 base and at J to 8 bases, leaving 8 bases not matched to a gene. CDR3 size: 16 residues. CDR3 loop: CASSESGSGGRDEQFF. The CDR3 DNA is TGTGCCAGCAGTGAATCGGGTAGCGGGGGGCGCGATGAGCAGTTCTTC.

The chain has TRBV3-1 and TRBJ1-2, with D hard to call. Germline CDR1 is LGHDT and CDR2 is YNNKEL (reference sequence). This CDR3 has 13 amino acids. The V gene lost 0 bases and the J gene lost 4 bases, with 6 bases spanning the gap. Here the CDR3 DNA reads TGTGCCAGCAGCCAAGAAGATCTCTATGGCTACACCTTC. Translation: CASSQEDLYGYTF. The full variable domain, in which reference TRBV3-1 and TRBJ1-2 provide the parts outside the CDR3, is DTAVSQTPKYLVTQMGNDKSIKCEQNLGHDTMYWYKQDSKKFLKIMFSYNNKELIINETVPNRFSPKSPDKAHLNLHINSLELGDSAVYFCASSQEDLYGYTFGSGTRLTVV.

The chain carries TRBV10-3 and TRBJ1-2; D is perhaps TRBD1 (5 bases). This CDR3 contains 13 residues. Germline-derived CDR1 and CDR2 are ENHRY and SYGVKD. V lost 4 bases and J 8 bases, leaving 14 bases between the germline ends. The CDR3 nucleotides are TGTGCCATCAGTGGCTCCGGGGCCGGGGGCTACACCTTC. Translated, it gives CAISGSGAGGYTF.

The sample holds a few counts of this clonotype. The chain recombines TRBV4-2 with TRBJ2-4, with 7 bases lining up with TRBD1. The CDR3 runs to 15 residues. Germline V gene data show CDR1 as LGHNA and CDR2 as YNFKEQ. J was trimmed by 8 bases and V by 0 bases; bases with no gene match: 7. This CDR3 reads CASSQDRQGWDIQYF. CDR3 coding DNA: TGTGCCAGCAGCCAAGATAGACAGGGTTGGGACATTCAGTACTTC.

J is TRBJ2-5 and V is TRBV29-1; no reliable D call. V lost 3 bases and J 0 bases, leaving 5 bases between the germline ends. Germline V gives CDR1 SQVTM, CDR2 ANQGSEA. CDR3 length: 12 residues. The CDR3 protein is CSVEVYQETQYF. For the CDR3, the DNA is TGCAGCGTTGAGGTGTACCAAGAGACCCAGTACTTC.

This chain joins TRBV7-3 and TRBJ1-2, with D tentatively TRBD1 (5 bases). The CDR3 sequence is 13 residues long. The ends were cut back, 0 bases at V and 6 bases at J, with 8 bases in the middle. Germline V gene sequence: CDR1 SGHTA, CDR2 FQGTGA. CDR3 loop: CASSLTGDNGYTF. The CDR3 nucleotides are TGTGCCAGCAGCTTAACAGGGGATAATGGCTACACCTTC.

V gene TRBV12-3 or TRBV12-4 combines with J gene TRBJ1-5; TRBD1 might be the D (5 bases). This CDR3 has 18 amino acids. The V gene lost 5 bases and the J gene lost 9 bases, with 29 bases spanning the gap. The CDR3 DNA reads as TGTGCCAGCAGTCTTGAGGACGGGGGGGTAGGGAAGTCAACGCCCCAGCATTTT. Residues: CASSLEDGGVGKSTPQHF.

This chain joins TRBV4-2 and TRBJ1-5, with a possible D match to TRBD1 (5 bases). Germline values: CDR1 LGHNA, CDR2 YNFKEQ. The V gene lost 0 bases and the J gene lost 2 bases, with 11 bases spanning the gap. CDR3 length: 16 amino acids. In nucleotides, the CDR3 is TGTGCCAGCAGCCAAGATCAAGGGGTAGGCAATCAGCCCCAGCATTTT. Protein: CASSQDQGVGNQPQHF.

The genes are TRBV28 and TRBJ2-6; 7 nucleotides line up with TRBD2. Germline lookup yields CDR1 MDHEN and CDR2 SYDVKM. CDR3 length: 16 amino acids. With 6 bases clipped from V and 2 bases from J, the junction kept 7 bases outside the gene matches. The CDR3 sequence is CASSSGAGAGANVLTF. The CDR3, as DNA: TGTGCCAGCAGCTCGGGCGCGGGGGCTGGGGCCAACGTCCTGACTTTC.

The rearrangement uses TRBV28 and TRBJ2-7; D uncertain. Germline V gives CDR1 MDHEN, CDR2 SYDVKM. The CDR3 contains 14 residues. Deletions cut 5 bases from V and 4 bases from J, with 15 bases between. Here the CDR3 reads CASSDGPNLYEQYF. In nucleotides, the CDR3 is TGTGCCAGCAGTGATGGGCCCAATCTGTACGAGCAGTACTTC.

The chain links TRBV12-3 or TRBV12-4 to TRBJ2-1; D not resolved. CDR3 length equals 14 residues. Trimming stripped 5 bases from V and 6 bases from J, with 14 bases between. The CDR3 here is CASSPTHKGNEQFF. CDR3 DNA sequence: TGTGCCAGCAGTCCAACCCACAAGGGCAATGAGCAGTTCTTC.